This T cell receptor beta chain was retrieved from a study of shared clonotypes between healthy human individuals. V shed 5 bases, J shed 3 bases, and the junction held 12 bases outside the gene matches. Germline-derived CDR1 and CDR2 are SEHNR and FQNEAQ (reference sequence). There are 16 residues in the CDR3. Repertoires were generated with immunoSEQ multiplex PCR, while TCRdb's copy carries only in-frame clones and drops some. This table has fewer than 2.5 million clones, 93% appearing once. The specimen sequenced was naive CD4+ T cells from PBMCs. This sample's subset: CD45RA+ positively selected. V and J are TRBV7-9 and TRBJ2-7; 8 nucleotides agree with TRBD1. This clonotype was sampled from a man between 18 and 35 years old in good health. Some clones in this sample may be carry-over from other donors' samples. The CDR3 sequence is CASSPRTGGPFYEQYF. The CDR3 bases are TGTGCCAGCAGCCCGCGAACAGGGGGACCCTTCTACGAGCAGTACTTC.